These 29 T cell receptor beta chains share one sample of origin, sequenced in a study of CD8+CD57+ T cells in acquired aplastic anemia. Genomic DNA, serving as template, underwent TCR beta VDJ and CDR3 profiling. MiXCR, run by TCRdb on the reads, gives a single entry per CDR3 protein. This table has some 410,000 distinct CDR3 sequences, just under 70% appearing once. Specimen: sorted CD4+, CD8+, or CD8+CD57+ T cells (not recorded which) from PBMCs. Every receptor here comes from a human donor in good health, serving as a control.

This clonotype showed up just once. The junction does not match germline at one end; this may be a read error. The J gene is TRBJ2-7, the V gene TRBV7-2; 7 bases line up with TRBD1. Looked up from germline, CDR1 is SGHTA and CDR2 is FQGNSA. The CDR3 has 14 residues. DNA of the CDR3: TGTGCCAGCAGTCTGTCGAGAGTACAGGGGAACTATGGCTTC. It yields the protein CASSLSRVQGNYGF.

The chain combines TRBV6-5 with TRBJ1-2, with D perhaps TRBD1 (5 bases). V gave up 7 bases and J gave up 6 bases, with 18 bases separating them. The CDR3 has 14 amino acids. The germline V gene has CDR1 MNHEY and CDR2 SVGAGI. The CDR3 nucleotides are TGTGCCAGCAAAGAATCCGGGACGGAGAATGGCTACACCTTC. It translates to CASKESGTENGYTF.

The chain uses TRBV20-1 and TRBJ2-3; possible D gene TRBD1, 5 bases. V was cut by 5 bases and J by 6 bases, with 18 bases left in between. This CDR3 region has 14 residues. The V gene's germline CDR1 is DFQATT and CDR2 SNEGSKA (reference sequence). CDR3 sequence: CSAGMTVSRDTQYF. As DNA, the CDR3 is TGCAGTGCTGGTATGACAGTGAGTAGGGATACGCAGTATTTT.

In this sample, this clonotype turned up a few times. A read error may explain this, as a much larger clone is one base away. V gene TRBV6-1 combines with J gene TRBJ1-2; D remains unclear. CDR3 length equals 13 residues. Germline lookup yields CDR1 MNHNS and CDR2 SASEGT. The CDR3 DNA sequence: TGTGCCACCCAGGAGACAAGACGTTACGGCTACGCCTTC. It translates to CATQETRRYGYAF.

This clonotype appeared a single time. At one of its ends the junction is not consistent with the germline gene, which may arise from a read error. The chain employs TRBV6-1 and TRBJ1-6; D call uncertain. The CDR3 loop spans 14 amino acids. Germline loops: CDR1 MNHNS, CDR2 SASEGT. DNA of the CDR3: TGTGCCAGCAGTGCAAGCAATGATAATTCTCCCCACCACTTT. It encodes CASSASNDNSPHHF.

The CDR3 region is CASSENAPGGYEEYF. CDR3 nucleotide sequence: TGTGCCAGCAGCGAAAATGCCCCAGGGGGCTACGAAGAGTACTTC. The chain uses TRBV9 and TRBJ2-7; TRBD1 aligns across 8 bases. The germline CDR1 and CDR2 sequences are SGDLS and YYNGEE. CDR3 length equals 15 residues. Losses at the gene ends were 3 bases for V and 11 bases for J; bases not matched to a gene: 16.

Points on this clonotype: One end of the junction varies from germline; a read error may be responsible. The chain links TRBV7-2 to TRBJ2-1; D might be TRBD1 or TRBD2, each matching 6 bases. Germline lookup yields CDR1 SGHTA and CDR2 FQGNSA. This CDR3 has 17 residues. This CDR3 is CASSVAEGGRPYNEQFF. The DNA of the CDR3 is TGTGCCAGCAGCGTAGCTGAGGGGGGAAGACCCTACAATGAGCAGTTCTTC.

Turning to this clonotype: At one of its ends the junction is not consistent with the germline gene, which may arise from a read error. V usage is TRBV24-1 and J usage is TRBJ2-2; maybe TRBD1 (5 bases). The germline gives CDR1 KGHDR, CDR2 SFDVKD. CDR3 size: 15 residues. The CDR3 DNA is TGTGCCAGCAGTGAACAGGACCAGAACACCGGGGAGCTGTTTTTT. This encodes CASSEQDQNTGELFF.

The V call is TRBV19, the J call TRBJ1-5, with TRBD1 matching over 8 bases. This CDR3 comprises 15 residues. In germline, CDR1 is LNHDA, CDR2 SQIVND (reference sequence). V was clipped by 5 bases and J by 7 bases; unmatched bases: 10. CDR3 bases: TGTGCCAGTAGTGTGGGCGCAGGGGGCGGCCAGCCCCAGCATTTT. Its protein product is CASSVGAGGGQPQHF.

Comment on this clonotype: The conserved phenylalanine or tryptophan normally closing the CDR3 is absent here, so this likely arose from a read error. The DNA is omitted, as the CDR3 cannot be located on it reliably, and the CDR3 follows TCRdb's listing. The rearrangement links TRBV7-2 to TRBJ2-7; TRBD1 was called by the table and not checked on the DNA. The CDR3 is 10 amino acids long, termini counted. Germline loops: CDR1 SGHTA, CDR2 FQGNSA. CDR3 sequence: CASSLGREPG.

This clonotype is a singleton in its sample. At one end the junction does not follow the germline gene, possibly because of a read error. The CDR3 spells CASSMWASNQPQHF. Written as DNA, the CDR3 is TGTGCCAGCAGTATGTGGGCTAGCAATCAGCCGCAGCATTTT. This rearrangement joins TRBV25-1 to TRBJ1-5; D is ambiguous. CDR3 length equals 14 residues. Looked up from germline, CDR1 is MGHDK and CDR2 is SYGVNS. The entire variable domain, with the rest obtained from reference TRBV25-1 and TRBJ1-5, is as follows: EADIYQTPRYLVIGTGKKITLECSQTMGHDKMYWYQQDPGMELHLIHYSYGVNSTEKGDLSSESTVSRIRTEHFPLTLESARPSHTSQYLCASSMWASNQPQHFGDGTRLSIL.

On this clonotype itself: Being one base from a much bigger clone, this may be a read error. CDR3 region: CASNRGSSGNTIYF. The CDR3 bases are TGTGCCAGCAACAGGGGGAGCTCTGGAAACACCATATATTTT. V is TRBV6-1 and J is TRBJ1-3, with 8 bases fitting TRBD1. Germline CDR1 reads MNHNS; CDR2 reads SASEGT. V shed 7 bases, J shed 0 bases, and the junction held 2 bases outside the gene matches. CDR3 length: 14 residues.

Regarding this clonotype: One end of the junction varies from germline; a read error may be responsible. The chain is built from TRBV20-1 and TRBJ1-5; D ambiguous. The germline V gene has CDR1 DFQATT and CDR2 SNEGSKA (reference sequence). The CDR3 has 12 amino acids. The DNA for the CDR3 is TGCAGTGCTAGCCAGAGCAATGAGCCCCAGCATTTT. Translated: CSASQSNEPQHF.

Concerning this clonotype: No conserved phenylalanine or tryptophan ends this CDR3, so it is likely a read error. The DNA is left out, because the CDR3 cannot be placed on it with certainty; the CDR3 is given as TCRdb lists it. This chain links TRBV7-2 with TRBJ2-6; no DNA check was done on the table's D call, TRBD1. Germline V CDR1 and CDR2: SGHTA, FQGNSA. The CDR3 is 13 amino acids in total, end residues counted. The CDR3 sequence is CASSVKGAKQETQ.

This clonotype was counted only a few times. The chain has TRBV10-3 and TRBJ2-1; 10 positions match TRBD1. In germline, CDR1 is ENHRY, CDR2 SYGVKD. The length of the CDR3 is 13 residues. The ends lost 10 bases at V and 8 bases at J; junction bases unmatched: 8. The CDR3 protein is CASKDGTGDEQFF. In DNA form, the CDR3 reads TGTGCCAGCAAGGACGGGACAGGGGATGAGCAGTTCTTC.

At least ten counts were recorded for this clonotype. This chain uses TRBV12-3 or TRBV12-4 with TRBJ1-1, with D perhaps TRBD1 (5 bases). The CDR3 is 16 residues long. V gave up 5 bases and J gave up 6 bases, with 22 bases separating them. Here the CDR3 DNA reads TGTGCCAGCAGTCGACAGCCACACGCTGTCGTCCCTGAAGCTTTCTTT. This translates into CASSRQPHAVVPEAFF.

The chain is built from TRBV5-1 and TRBJ1-1; D unclear. Germline V CDR1 and CDR2: SGHRS, YFSETQ. Trimming stripped 6 bases from V and 4 bases from J, with 19 bases between. The CDR3 loop spans 15 amino acids. The CDR3 protein is CASTAIDTEATEAFF. CDR3 nucleotide sequence: TGCGCCAGCACCGCCATCGACACTGAAGCCACTGAAGCTTTCTTT.

This clonotype was detected many times. This chain links TRBV6-1 with TRBJ2-7; 10 bases map to TRBD1. V shed 4 bases and J 1 base; nucleotides not matched to a gene: 4. CDR3 length equals 15 residues. Germline V gene lookup returns CDR1 MNHNS and CDR2 SASEGT. In DNA, the CDR3 is TGTGCCAGCAGTGCCCCGGGACAGGGGTCCTACGAGCAGTACTTC. Protein product: CASSAPGQGSYEQYF.

In this sample, this clonotype turned up a few times. The chain links TRBV3-1 to TRBJ2-1, with TRBD2 matching over 7 bases. The germline CDR1 and CDR2 sequences are LGHDT and YNNKEL (reference sequence). V lost 0 bases, J lost 8 bases, and 7 bases stayed unmatched. CDR3 length equals 15 residues. The CDR3 DNA follows: TGTGCCAGCAGCCAAGATAACCCCGGGGGGTATGAGCAGTTCTTC. Residues: CASSQDNPGGYEQFF.

On this clonotype: One end of the junction does not line up with germline, which may come from a read error. J is TRBJ2-5 and V is TRBV10-3; D is unclear. This CDR3 contains 14 residues. The germline CDR1 and CDR2 sequences are ENHRY and SYGVKD. CDR3 bases: TGTGCCATCAGTGGGGAAAGGTCCAATCAGACCCAGCACTTT. This gives the protein CAISGERSNQTQHF.

This clonotype showed up many times. The rearrangement joins TRBV9 to TRBJ2-3; TRBD2 might be the D (6 bases). V shed 0 bases and J shed 2 bases, with 13 bases lying between them. The V gene's germline CDR1 is SGDLS and CDR2 YYNGEE. This CDR3 region has 16 residues. The chain's CDR3 is CASSVGVAGFTDTQYF. The CDR3 region has the DNA TGTGCCAGCAGCGTAGGGGTTGCGGGGTTCACAGATACGCAGTATTTT.

The rearrangement joins TRBV9 to TRBJ2-3; 13 bases agree with TRBD2. CDR1 is SGDLS, CDR2 YYNGEE, per germline. The V and J ends lost 0 bases and 4 bases, in that order; junction bases with no gene match: 2. The CDR3 runs to 16 residues. Written as DNA, the CDR3 is TGTGCCAGCAGCGTAGCTACTAGCGGGGGGGCAGATACGCAGTATTTT. Translated, it gives CASSVATSGGADTQYF.

About this clonotype itself: The missing conserved phenylalanine or tryptophan at the end of this CDR3 makes a read error likely. Because the CDR3's place on the DNA is in doubt, the DNA is left out and the CDR3 is given as listed by TCRdb. The rearrangement links TRBV2 to TRBJ1-1; TRBD1 reflects the table's D call only, with no check against the DNA. Germline CDR1 SNHLY, CDR2 FYNNEI. The CDR3 adds up to 16 amino acids, both ends counted. The CDR3: CASSDRGMDTETFFGH.

The V and J genes are TRBV7-6 and TRBJ2-5, with 9 bases identical to TRBD2. The CDR3 runs 16 residues. V shed 1 base, J shed 1 base, and the junction held 4 bases outside the gene matches. The germline V gene has CDR1 SGHVS and CDR2 FNYEAQ. The CDR3 nucleotides are TGTGCCAGCAGCTTAGTGCCTAGCGGGGCCCAAGAGACCCAGTACTTC. It translates to CASSLVPSGAQETQYF.

Concerning this clonotype: The junction departs from the called germline gene at one end, perhaps through a read error. This chain uses TRBV2 with TRBJ2-7; D may match TRBD1 or TRBD2 (6 bases each). The CDR3 spans 13 residues. Germline CDR1 reads SNHLY; CDR2 reads FYNNEI. The CDR3 region has the DNA TGTGCCACTAGCAGAGGGGGGAGCTACGAGCAGCACTTC. As protein: CATSRGGSYEQHF.

The CDR3 DNA reads as TGTGCCAGCAGCGTAGTGAGCGGGGGGGCGGCCAAGATCCACTTT. Its translation is CASSVVSGGAAKIHF. The chain recombines TRBV9 with TRBJ1-6; maybe TRBD1 (6 bases). The CDR3 has 15 amino acids. CDR1 SGDLS and CDR2 YYNGEE come from the germline V gene. Trimming took off 0 bases at V and 17 bases at J, with 21 bases between the two ends.

To note about this clonotype: One junction end does not reproduce the germline sequence, and a read error may be involved. This chain connects TRBV2 to TRBJ1-5; D not certain. The germline CDR1 and CDR2 sequences are SNHLY and FYNNEI. This CDR3 is 15 amino acids long. The CDR3 DNA is TGTGCCAGCAGTCTGGCGACACTGCGTAATTACCCCCTCGATTTT. Translated: CASSLATLRNYPLDF.

This clonotype was detected ten times or more. The chain joins TRBV30 to TRBJ1-2, with TRBD1 identical over 8 bases. The CDR3 is 16 amino acids. Losses at the gene ends were 0 bases for V and 6 bases for J; bases not matched to a gene: 12. CDR1 is GTSNPN, CDR2 SVGIG, per germline (reference sequence). CDR3 in amino acids: CAWSVWAPGQGDGYTF. CDR3 bases: TGTGCCTGGAGTGTATGGGCCCCAGGACAGGGAGATGGCTACACCTTC.

Concerning this clonotype itself: The CDR3 does not end in the conserved phenylalanine or tryptophan, so this is likely a read error. V usage is TRBV20-1 and J usage is TRBJ2-1; D tentatively reads TRBD1 or TRBD2 (5 bases each). Trimming removed 4 bases from V and 11 bases from J, with 15 bases in between. Germline loops: CDR1 DFQATT, CDR2 SNEGSKA (reference sequence). The CDR3 spans 12 residues. The CDR3 bases are TGCAGTGCTACGATACTGGGGGAAAAGCAGTTCCTC. Translating gives CSATILGEKQFL.